The rows below give T cell receptor beta chains drawn from one sample of a study of beta chain features in type 1 diabetes. The assay was immunoSEQ multiplex PCR, and TCRdb's table has in-frame clones only and misses some. The top ten clones hold 2.6% of a sample with tens of thousands of clones, under 60% of them seen once. The sequenced sample consisted of Tregs from blood. All receptors derive from a woman aged 35 to 49 with type 1 diabetes. Both conserved end residues are part of each CDR3. Each record gives: D gene, V gene, clone size, J gene, CDR3 length, CDR3 protein, CDR3 DNA. The D gene is left open where the match is weak. Rows give clone size only sometimes, using once, few, many, or a class for an expanded clone.

-	TRBV2	-	TRBJ1-4	15	CASSERGHTNGKLFF	TGTGCCAGCAGTGAACGAGGCCACACCAACGGAAAACTGTTTTTT
TRBD2	TRBV7-9	few	TRBJ2-2	18	CASSKRLAGPSNTGELFF	TGTGCCAGCAGCAAACGACTAGCGGGACCCTCGAACACCGGGGAGCTGTTTTTT
TRBD2	TRBV28	-	TRBJ2-3	17	CASSPPLAGAKTDTQYF	TGTGCCAGCAGCCCCCCACTAGCGGGAGCTAAGACAGATACGCAGTATTTT
-	TRBV7-2	-	TRBJ1-1	14	CASGPTGSDTEAFF	TGTGCCAGCGGACCCACAGGGTCGGACACTGAAGCTTTCTTT
TRBD2	TRBV7-9	-	TRBJ2-1	15	CASSLGLAGLNEQFF	TGTGCCAGCAGCTTAGGACTAGCGGGGCTAAATGAGCAGTTCTTC
TRBD1	TRBV7-9	few	TRBJ2-4	15	CASSLGWTGKNIQYF	TGTGCCAGCAGCTTGGGATGGACAGGGAAAAACATTCAGTACTTC
TRBD2	TRBV28	-	TRBJ2-7	15	CATKTLAGGSYEQYF	TGTGCCACCAAGACACTAGCGGGGGGGTCCTACGAGCAGTACTTC
TRBD1	TRBV6-1	-	TRBJ2-2	14	CAMRDRANTGELFF	TGTGCCATGCGGGACAGGGCGAACACCGGGGAGCTGTTTTTT
-	TRBV19	-	TRBJ1-5	13	CASRLWGDQPQHF	TGTGCCAGTCGACTCTGGGGGGATCAGCCCCAGCATTTT
TRBD1	TRBV5-1	few	TRBJ1-3	16	CASSYGQGASGNTIYF	TGCGCCAGCAGCTATGGACAGGGGGCGTCTGGAAACACCATATATTTT
-	TRBV14	many	TRBJ2-5	14	CASSQGGQQETQYF	TGTGCCAGCAGCCAAGGGGGGCAGCAAGAGACCCAGTACTTC
TRBD2	TRBV5-4	once	TRBJ2-1	15	CASSPGLAGAGGQFF	TGTGCCAGCAGCCCGGGACTAGCGGGGGCGGGGGGGCAGTTCTTC
-	TRBV29-1	few	TRBJ2-3	12	CSVLVSTDTQYF	TGCAGCGTTCTTGTAAGCACAGATACGCAGTATTTT
-	TRBV7-9	-	TRBJ2-1	15	CASSLAGGRGNEQFF	TGTGCCAGCAGCTTAGCGGGGGGAAGGGGAAATGAGCAGTTCTTC
-	TRBV4-3	-	TRBJ1-2	16	CASSQDIDPGGYGYTF	TGCGCCAGCAGCCAAGATATAGACCCCGGAGGCTATGGCTACACCTTC
TRBD2	TRBV5-5	few	TRBJ2-7	16	CASSGGLAGSIYEQYF	TGTGCCAGCAGCGGGGGACTAGCGGGAAGCATCTACGAGCAGTACTTC
-	TRBV9	-	TRBJ2-1	12	CASSVEGNEQFF	TGTGCCAGCAGCGTAGAGGGGAATGAGCAGTTCTTC
TRBD1	TRBV7-9	-	TRBJ2-4	12	CASSPRGRAQYF	TGTGCCAGCAGCCCTAGGGGGCGGGCTCAGTACTTC
-	TRBV6-1	few	TRBJ2-7	14	CASSPDRRSYEQYF	TGTGCCAGCAGCCCGGACAGACGATCCTACGAGCAGTACTTC
TRBD1	TRBV28	-	TRBJ1-1	15	CASSPRDRFIAEAFF	TGTGCCAGCAGTCCCCGGGACAGGTTTATCGCTGAAGCTTTCTTT
TRBD2	TRBV4-2	-	TRBJ2-7	15	CASSQAREGGREQYF	TGTGCCAGCAGCCAAGCCCGGGAGGGGGGTCGCGAGCAGTACTTC
-	TRBV7-2	-	TRBJ1-2	14	CASSRDWSGDGYTF	TGTGCCAGCAGCCGTGACTGGAGCGGGGATGGCTACACCTTC
-	TRBV2	once	TRBJ1-4	15	CASRPGRTGNEKLFF	TGTGCCAGCAGACCCGGCCGGACTGGCAATGAAAAACTGTTTTTT
TRBD2	TRBV28	-	TRBJ2-1	15	CASSSGTSGNNEQFF	TGTGCCAGCAGTTCCGGGACTAGCGGAAATAATGAGCAGTTCTTC
-	TRBV11-2	-	TRBJ1-3	15	CASSLVSRSGNTIYF	TGTGCCAGCAGCTTAGTATCCCGCTCTGGAAACACCATATATTTT
TRBD2	TRBV7-2	-	TRBJ2-1	14	CASSLASGYDEQFF	TGTGCCAGCAGCTTAGCTAGCGGGTACGATGAGCAGTTCTTC
TRBD1	TRBV5-6	-	TRBJ2-5	16	CASSLRLGQGSETQYF	TGTGCCAGCAGCTTGAGATTGGGACAGGGCAGCGAGACCCAGTACTTC
TRBD1	TRBV7-6	-	TRBJ2-2	13	CAAGTGNTGELFF	TGTGCCGCAGGGACAGGGAACACCGGGGAGCTGTTTTTT
-	TRBV5-1	-	TRBJ2-5	12	CASSRTEETQYF	TGCGCCAGCAGCCGGACAGAAGAGACCCAGTACTTC
-	TRBV7-9	few	TRBJ1-1	12	CASSQPRTEAFF	TGTGCCAGCAGCCAACCTCGGACTGAAGCTTTCTTT
-	TRBV7-3	few	TRBJ2-2	13	CASAGKVTGELFF	TGTGCCAGCGCGGGGAAAGTTACCGGGGAGCTGTTTTTT
-	TRBV7-2	-	TRBJ2-1	13	CASSAGLSNEQFF	TGTGCCAGCAGCGCGGGACTGAGCAATGAGCAGTTCTTC
TRBD1	TRBV5-1	-	TRBJ2-7	14	CASSLQGAPYEQYF	TGCGCCAGCAGCTTGCAGGGGGCCCCCTACGAGCAGTACTTC
-	TRBV5-6	-	TRBJ2-2	14	CASSLARVSGELFF	TGTGCCAGCAGCTTGGCCAGGGTGTCCGGGGAGCTGTTTTTT
TRBD2	TRBV9	-	TRBJ2-1	17	CASSVARSAGAGNEQFF	TGTGCCAGCAGCGTAGCGCGGTCAGCGGGAGCTGGGAATGAGCAGTTCTTC
-	TRBV29-1	-	TRBJ1-1	15	CSVAPRLSVNTEAFF	TGCAGCGTTGCGCCCCGTTTGAGCGTGAACACTGAAGCTTTCTTT
-	TRBV6-5	medium-sized	TRBJ1-2	12	CASSVKGNGYTF	TGTGCCAGCAGTGTAAAGGGGAATGGCTACACCTTC
TRBD1	TRBV27	-	TRBJ1-4	16	CASSDWTGATNEKLFF	TGTGCCAGCAGTGATTGGACAGGGGCAACTAATGAAAAACTGTTTTTT
TRBD2	TRBV4-2	-	TRBJ2-1	16	CASSQAPSGTYNEQFF	TGTGCCAGCAGCCAAGCTCCTAGCGGGACTTACAATGAGCAGTTCTTC
-	TRBV6-5	few	TRBJ2-7	13	CASLRGDSYEQYF	TGTGCCAGCCTCAGGGGGGACTCCTACGAGCAGTACTTC
-	TRBV6-5	-	TRBJ1-1	14	CASRYTSQGTEAFF	TGTGCCAGCAGGTACACCTCTCAGGGCACTGAAGCTTTCTTT
TRBD1	TRBV18	-	TRBJ1-4	16	CASSPDRAATNEKLFF	TGTGCCAGCTCACCCGACAGGGCCGCAACTAATGAAAAACTGTTTTTT
-	TRBV28	-	TRBJ1-2	12	CASSLPGYGYTF	TGTGCCAGCAGTTTACCAGGCTATGGCTACACCTTC
-	TRBV28	-	TRBJ2-7	13	CASSLPSPYEQYF	TGTGCCAGCAGTTTACCTTCTCCCTACGAGCAGTACTTC
-	TRBV30	-	TRBJ2-7	11	CAWSGSYEQYF	TGTGCCTGGAGTGGGTCCTACGAGCAGTACTTC
-	TRBV30	-	TRBJ2-6	15	CAWSVGSSGANVLAF	TGTGCCTGGAGTGTAGGTAGCTCTGGGGCCAACGTCCTGGCTTTC
-	TRBV6-5	-	TRBJ1-1	15	CASSYFGPENTEAFF	TGTGCCAGCAGTTACTTTGGGCCCGAGAACACTGAAGCTTTCTTT
TRBD1	TRBV28	few	TRBJ1-3	16	CASSTTGYGSGNTIYF	TGTGCCAGCAGTACGACAGGGTATGGTTCTGGAAACACCATATATTTT
TRBD2	TRBV4-2	few	TRBJ2-1	16	CASSLLGTSDYDEQFF	TGTGCCAGCAGCCTACTCGGGACTAGCGATTACGATGAGCAGTTCTTC
-	TRBV4-1	-	TRBJ1-2	15	CASSQERRDHYGYTF	TGCGCCAGCAGCCAAGAGAGGAGGGACCACTATGGCTACACCTTC
-	TRBV2	-	TRBJ2-7	13	CASSERSRRGQYF	TGTGCCAGCAGTGAAAGATCCCGTCGGGGGCAGTACTTC
TRBD2	TRBV9	-	TRBJ2-1	17	CASSVLPTSGLYNEQFF	TGTGCCAGCAGCGTCCTCCCGACTAGCGGACTTTACAATGAGCAGTTCTTC
TRBD1	TRBV2	-	TRBJ1-4	11	CAARQGERLFF	TGTGCCGCGAGACAGGGGGAAAGACTGTTTTTT